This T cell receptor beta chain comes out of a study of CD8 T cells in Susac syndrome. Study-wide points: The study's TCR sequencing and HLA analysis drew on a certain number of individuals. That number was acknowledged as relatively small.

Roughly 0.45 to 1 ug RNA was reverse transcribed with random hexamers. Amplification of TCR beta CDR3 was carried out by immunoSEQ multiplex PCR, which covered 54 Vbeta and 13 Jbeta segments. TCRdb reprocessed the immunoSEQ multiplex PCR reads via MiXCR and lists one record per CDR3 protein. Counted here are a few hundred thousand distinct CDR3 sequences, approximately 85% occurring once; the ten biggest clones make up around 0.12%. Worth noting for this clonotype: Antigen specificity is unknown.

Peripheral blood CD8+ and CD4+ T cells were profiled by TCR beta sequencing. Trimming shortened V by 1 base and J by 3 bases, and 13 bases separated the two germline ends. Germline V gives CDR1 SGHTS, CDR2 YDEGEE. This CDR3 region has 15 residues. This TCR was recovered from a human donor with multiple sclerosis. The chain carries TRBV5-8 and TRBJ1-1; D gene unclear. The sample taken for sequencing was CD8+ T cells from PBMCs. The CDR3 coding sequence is TGTGCCAGCAGCTTGCCGACCTCTGGAGACACTGAAGCTTTCTTT. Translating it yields CASSLPTSGDTEAFF.